The 4 T cell receptor beta chains below come from one sample, sequenced in a study of blood T cell repertoires in COVID-19. Sequenced by immunoSEQ multiplex PCR; TCRdb stores in-frame clones only, minus some. Of 250,000 to 300,000 clones listed, roughly 85% are singletons. Sequencing input: PBMCs or T cells enriched from blood (not recorded which). The receptors were gathered from a woman aged 50 to 60 who had been exposed to COVID-19.

This chain links TRBV7-2 with TRBJ2-1, with TRBD1 matching over 7 bases. Unmatched junction bases numbered 2, after V lost 5 bases and J lost 1 base. Per germline, CDR1 SGHTA and CDR2 FQGNSA. This CDR3 spans 14 amino acids. CDR3 DNA: TGTGCCAGCAGCCCGGACAGGTCCTACAATGAGCAGTTCTTC. Protein product: CASSPDRSYNEQFF.

This clone was counted a single time. The rearrangement links TRBV24-1 to TRBJ2-1; 14 positions match TRBD2. CDR3 length equals 14 residues. Germline V gene data show CDR1 as KGHDR and CDR2 as SFDVKD. V was pared by 4 bases and J by 12 bases, with 4 bases of the junction left unmatched. In DNA form, the CDR3 reads TGTGCCACCAGTGACATCGGACTAGCGGGGGGGCAGTTCTTC. Its protein product is CATSDIGLAGGQFF.

DNA of the CDR3: TGTGCCAGCAGCCTAAGACAGGGGGTAAACACTGAAGCTTTCTTT. Encoded protein: CASSLRQGVNTEAFF. This chain joins TRBV7-9 and TRBJ1-1, with 9 bases matching TRBD1. The length of the CDR3 is 15 residues. V shed 5 bases, J shed 2 bases, and the junction held 6 bases outside the gene matches. Germline V gene sequence: CDR1 SEHNR, CDR2 FQNEAQ (reference sequence).

V is TRBV30 and J is TRBJ1-2; D uncertain. Per the germline V gene, CDR1 is GTSNPN and CDR2 is SVGIG (reference sequence). V was clipped by 7 bases and J by 6 bases, with 18 bases between them. The CDR3 is 13 amino acids. This CDR3 reads CASRPGGMDGYTF. In DNA form, the CDR3 reads TGTGCCTCCCGTCCCGGTGGTATGGATGGCTACACCTTC.